This T cell receptor beta chain was retrieved from a study of T cells in Graves' hyperthyroidism and ophthalmopathy. Whole-study context: Blood from the periphery was taken at initial diagnosis, before any treatment.

The CDR3 is made up of 15 amino acids. Germline V gene lookup returns CDR1 SGHTA and CDR2 FQGTGA. V was clipped by 4 bases and J by 1 base, with 10 bases between them. The TCR beta CDR3 regions underwent amplification using RNA transcripts as the source. The TCR CDR3 first-round RT-PCR relied on the HTBI primer set. TCRdb fed the multiplex PCR reads into MiXCR, producing one record per CDR3 protein. The sample lists about 500,000 distinct CDR3 sequences, 16% occurring once. Of note for this clonotype: Antigen unknown.

Findings and caveats of the study: Blood also showed most of the thyroid clonotypes that were expanded above 0.001.

The chain employs TRBV7-3 and TRBJ2-2; the D call may be TRBD1 or TRBD2 (5 bases each). The sequencing input was blood. The clonotype was recovered from a woman aged 18-29 years with Graves' hyperthyroidism. CDR3 loop: CASSSSGRNTGELFF. CDR3 DNA sequence: TGTGCCAGCAGCTCATCGGGACGGAACACCGGGGAGCTGTTTTTT.